The rows below give T cell receptor beta chains drawn from one sample of a study of OX40 agonist ivuxolimab in advanced cancers. TCRdb's copy holds only in-frame clones and misses some; the assay was immunoSEQ multiplex PCR. The table shows about 82,000 clones, with over 65% occurring only once. The sample in question was CD4+ or CD8+ T cells sorted from blood, obtained in a trial of the OX40 agonist ivuxolimab. All receptors come from an adult with an advanced solid tumor such as melanoma, head and neck, liver or kidney cancer. CDR3s include the opening cysteine and the closing phenylalanine or tryptophan. A D gene is named only where the DNA matches it firmly. Size is omitted from some rows. Given values are once, few, many or a class for expanded clones.

D	size	J	V	CDR3	DNA
NA	NA	TRBJ1-1	TRBV15	CATSRDPGAGSEAFF	TGTGCCACCAGCAGAGATCCGGGGGCAGGGTCCGAAGCTTTCTTT
NA	once	TRBJ2-7	TRBV29-1	CSVEPGTGNNYEQYF	TGCAGCGTTGAGCCGGGGACGGGGAACAACTACGAGCAGTACTTC
TRBD2	NA	TRBJ2-1	TRBV4-2	CASSHRLAEDEQFF	TGTGCCAGCAGCCACCGACTAGCGGAGGATGAGCAGTTCTTC
NA	NA	TRBJ1-1	TRBV7-2	CASSQYEGTEAFF	TGTGCCAGCAGCCAATACGAGGGCACTGAAGCTTTCTTT
NA	NA	TRBJ2-7	TRBV5-1	CASRGTGSSSYEQYF	TGCGCCAGCAGGGGAACAGGATCAAGCTCCTACGAGCAGTACTTC
TRBD2	NA	TRBJ2-7	TRBV27	CASNPTSGGREQYF	TGTGCCAGCAATCCGACTAGCGGGGGGAGGGAGCAGTACTTC
NA	NA	TRBJ2-6	TRBV27	CASSLSVGSGANVLTF	TGTGCCAGCAGTTTATCGGTGGGCTCTGGGGCCAACGTCCTGACTTTC
NA	NA	TRBJ1-5	TRBV10-3	CAISAPNQPQHF	TGTGCCATCAGTGCCCCTAATCAGCCCCAGCATTTT
NA	NA	TRBJ1-2	TRBV7-9	CASSLDRSFGYTF	TGTGCCAGCAGCTTAGACAGATCCTTTGGCTACACCTTC
TRBD2	NA	TRBJ2-1	TRBV14	CASSHLSGALYNEQFF	TGTGCCAGCAGCCACTTAAGCGGGGCCCTATACAATGAGCAGTTCTTC
TRBD1	NA	TRBJ1-5	TRBV6-1	CASSETGGGQPQHF	TGTGCCAGCAGTGAAACAGGGGGCGGTCAGCCCCAGCATTTT
NA	NA	TRBJ2-2	TRBV7-3	CASSFKADTGELFF	TGTGCCAGCAGCTTTAAAGCCGACACCGGGGAGCTGTTTTTT
TRBD1	NA	TRBJ2-2	TRBV19	CASSAQGQGTGELFF	TGTGCCAGTAGTGCCCAGGGACAGGGAACCGGGGAGCTGTTTTTT
NA	few	TRBJ2-3	TRBV20-1	CSARMDTQYF	TGCAGTGCTAGAATGGATACGCAGTATTTT
NA	NA	TRBJ1-2	TRBV4-1	CASSQDYGVPSNYGYTF	TGCGCCAGCAGCCAAGATTACGGGGTTCCTTCTAACTATGGCTACACCTTC
TRBD1	NA	TRBJ2-5	TRBV19	CASSDRGGETQYF	TGTGCCAGTAGTGACAGGGGAGGAGAGACCCAGTACTTC
TRBD2	NA	TRBJ2-1	TRBV7-2	CASSSGLDNEQFF	TGTGCCAGCAGCTCGGGACTAGACAATGAGCAGTTCTTC
NA	NA	TRBJ2-5	TRBV19	CASREEGTPRETQYF	TGTGCCAGTAGGGAGGAAGGGACTCCGAGAGAGACCCAGTACTTC
NA	NA	TRBJ1-5	TRBV21-1	CASSSRTDYSNQPQHF	TGTGCCAGCAGCTCCCGGACGGACTATAGCAATCAGCCCCAGCATTTT
TRBD1	few	TRBJ2-3	TRBV4-1	CASSQTLARGPLGLYF	TGCGCCAGCAGCCAAACCCTGGCCAGGGGGCCCCTCGGACTGTATTTT
TRBD1	NA	TRBJ1-6	TRBV9	CASSVTTGMYNSPLHF	TGTGCCAGCAGCGTAACGACAGGGATGTATAATTCACCCCTCCACTTT
TRBD2	NA	TRBJ2-5	TRBV7-2	CASSLAAGGGQETQYF	TGTGCCAGCAGCTTAGCGGCGGGGGGGGGCCAAGAGACCCAGTACTTC
NA	NA	TRBJ2-2	TRBV2	CASSQQGDTGELFF	TGTGCCAGCAGTCAACAGGGTGACACCGGGGAGCTGTTTTTT
TRBD1	NA	TRBJ2-2	TRBV10-3	CAISHRGDTGELFF	TGTGCCATCAGCCACAGGGGAGACACCGGGGAGCTGTTTTTT
TRBD1	NA	TRBJ1-1	TRBV4-3	CASSREGATEAFF	TGCGCCAGCAGCCGCGAGGGGGCCACTGAAGCTTTCTTT
TRBD1	NA	TRBJ1-6	TRBV5-1	CASSIKSHRDRNSPLHF	TGCGCCAGCAGCATTAAATCCCACCGGGACAGGAATTCACCCCTCCACTTT
NA	NA	TRBJ2-1	TRBV2	CASGDRGPGPNEQFF	TGTGCCAGCGGCGACCGGGGACCGGGCCCCAATGAGCAGTTCTTC
TRBD1	NA	TRBJ1-4	TRBV11-2	CASSQQGDREKLFF	TGTGCCAGCAGCCAACAGGGGGATCGGGAAAAACTGTTTTTT
NA	NA	TRBJ1-4	TRBV10-2	CASGKFLLREKLFF	TGCGCCAGCGGGAAGTTCTTACTCAGGGAAAAACTGTTTTTT
NA	NA	TRBJ2-5	TRBV29-1	CSVSTGLVYQETQYF	TGCAGCGTTTCCACAGGGTTGGTGTACCAAGAGACCCAGTACTTC
TRBD1	NA	TRBJ2-2	TRBV5-1	CASNRGGQGRFTGELFF	TGCGCCAGCAATCGAGGGGGACAGGGGAGGTTCACCGGGGAGCTGTTTTTT
NA	once	TRBJ1-2	TRBV6-5	CASSSQSRGYTF	TGTGCCAGCAGTTCCCAAAGTCGTGGCTACACCTTC
NA	NA	TRBJ2-1	TRBV7-2	CASTIASGRQFF	TGTGCCAGCACCATCGCCTCGGGTCGCCAGTTCTTC
NA	NA	TRBJ1-1	TRBV4-3	CASSQDVRSTASAFF	TGCGCCAGCAGCCAAGATGTGCGATCCACAGCCTCAGCTTTCTTT
NA	NA	TRBJ1-2	TRBV7-2	CASSLSRGNGYTF	TGTGCCAGCAGCTTATCGAGGGGTAATGGCTACACCTTC
NA	NA	TRBJ1-5	TRBV21-1	CASSRRQGNQPQHF	TGTGCCAGCAGCCGACGACAGGGAAATCAGCCCCAGCATTTT
NA	NA	TRBJ2-1	TRBV7-3	CASSPRGGSYNEQFF	TGTGCCAGCAGCCCCAGGGGGGGCTCCTACAATGAGCAGTTCTTC
NA	few	TRBJ2-3	TRBV18	CASSPTGDGRDTDTQYF	TGTGCCAGCTCACCCACCGGGGACGGAAGAGACACAGATACGCAGTATTTT
NA	NA	TRBJ2-5	TRBV20-1	CSAISSETQYF	TGCAGTGCTATATCCTCGGAGACCCAGTACTTC
TRBD1	NA	TRBJ2-3	TRBV2	CASTQGARTDTQYF	TGTGCCAGCACCCAGGGGGCGCGAACAGATACGCAGTATTTT
TRBD1	NA	TRBJ1-2	TRBV2	CASSEARQGSGYTF	TGTGCCAGCAGTGAAGCTCGACAGGGTTCAGGCTACACCTTC
TRBD1	NA	TRBJ1-2	TRBV29-1	CSVEGTGGYTF	TGCAGCGTTGAGGGGACAGGAGGCTACACCTTC
TRBD1	NA	TRBJ1-3	TRBV9	CASSVAQGAIAGNTIYF	TGTGCCAGCAGCGTAGCGCAGGGGGCGATCGCCGGAAACACCATATATTTT
NA	NA	TRBJ2-7	TRBV27	CASRGIRDSATYEQYF	TGTGCCAGCAGGGGAATTCGGGACTCGGCTACCTACGAGCAGTACTTC
TRBD2	NA	TRBJ2-5	TRBV7-2	CASSLAGGGARETQYF	TGTGCCAGCAGCTTAGCGGGCGGGGGGGCCAGGGAGACCCAGTACTTC
NA	NA	TRBJ2-7	TRBV10-3	CAIEESGGSSYEQYF	TGTGCCATCGAGGAATCGGGGGGCAGCTCCTACGAGCAGTACTTC
NA	NA	TRBJ1-1	TRBV7-6	CASSLAGDTTEAFF	TGTGCCAGCAGCTTAGCCGGGGATACCACTGAAGCTTTCTTT
TRBD1	NA	TRBJ1-2	TRBV5-1	CASSLEQGAVNYGYTF	TGCGCCAGCAGCTTAGAACAGGGGGCGGTTAACTATGGCTACACCTTC
NA	NA	TRBJ2-1	TRBV7-9	CASISAGASYNEQFF	TGTGCCAGCATCTCGGCGGGGGCCTCCTACAATGAGCAGTTCTTC
TRBD1	NA	TRBJ2-7	TRBV7-2	CASSLDGQGLYEQYF	TGTGCCAGCAGCCTAGACGGACAGGGACTCTACGAGCAGTACTTC
TRBD2	NA	TRBJ2-7	TRBV7-9	CASSDRGTSESYEQYF	TGTGCCAGCAGCGATAGAGGGACTAGCGAGTCCTACGAGCAGTACTTC